This TCR beta chain was identified during a study of shared clonotypes between healthy human individuals. Study-level information: Contributing individuals were a couple of females and three males aged 18 to 49.

Whole-study results and caveats: Several donors held about 5% of naive CD4 clonotypes in common. A generally larger estimated richness was seen in naive subsets than in memory subsets.

As for this clone: The antigen remains unidentified. The identical CDR3 is also encoded by other nucleotide sequences in the sample.

The assay ran at deep level. Repertoires were generated with immunoSEQ multiplex PCR, while TCRdb's copy carries only in-frame clones and drops some. The table shows about 1.5 million clones, with around 98% occurring only once. The length of the CDR3 is 11 residues. Trimming removed 4 bases at V and 6 bases at J, with 5 bases between. Germline lookup yields CDR1 MDHEN and CDR2 SYDVKM. The sample comprised naive CD4+ T cells sorted from blood. This sample's subset: CD45RA+ positively selected. This TCR was recovered from a man younger than 45 in good health. This chain connects TRBV28 to TRBJ2-3; TRBD2 might be the D (5 bases). The CDR3 DNA sequence: TGTGCCAGCAGTTCGGGGGATACGCAGTATTTT. This sequence encodes CASSSGDTQYF. Full variable domain (remainder filled in from reference TRBV28 and TRBJ2-3): DVKVTQSSRYLVKRTGEKVFLECVQDMDHENMFWYRQDPGLGLRLIYFSYDVKMKEKGDIPEGYSVSREKKERFSLILESASTNQTSMYLCASSSGDTQYFGPGTRLTVL.